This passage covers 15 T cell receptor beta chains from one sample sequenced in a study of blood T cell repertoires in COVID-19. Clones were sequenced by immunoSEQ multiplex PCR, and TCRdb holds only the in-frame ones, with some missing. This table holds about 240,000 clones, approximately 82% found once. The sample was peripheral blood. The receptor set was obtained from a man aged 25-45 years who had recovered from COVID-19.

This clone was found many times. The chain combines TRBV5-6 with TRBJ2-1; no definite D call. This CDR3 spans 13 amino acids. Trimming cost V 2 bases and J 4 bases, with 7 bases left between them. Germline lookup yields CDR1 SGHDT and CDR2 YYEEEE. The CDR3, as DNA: TGTGCCAGCAGCTTCTTGCGGTACAATGAGCAGTTCTTC. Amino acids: CASSFLRYNEQFF.

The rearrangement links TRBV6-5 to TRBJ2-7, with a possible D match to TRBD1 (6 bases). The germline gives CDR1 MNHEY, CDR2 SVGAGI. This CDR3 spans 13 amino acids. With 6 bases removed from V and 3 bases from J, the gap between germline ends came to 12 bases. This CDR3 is CASRAGTNYEQYF. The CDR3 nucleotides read TGTGCCAGCAGAGCCGGGACAAACTACGAGCAGTACTTC.

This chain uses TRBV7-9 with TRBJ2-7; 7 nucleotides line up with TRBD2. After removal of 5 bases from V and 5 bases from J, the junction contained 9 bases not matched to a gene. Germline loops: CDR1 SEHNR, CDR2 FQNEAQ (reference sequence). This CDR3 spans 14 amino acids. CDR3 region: CASSKGLVHDEQYV. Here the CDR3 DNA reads TGTGCCAGCAGCAAAGGACTAGTTCATGACGAGCAGTACGTC.

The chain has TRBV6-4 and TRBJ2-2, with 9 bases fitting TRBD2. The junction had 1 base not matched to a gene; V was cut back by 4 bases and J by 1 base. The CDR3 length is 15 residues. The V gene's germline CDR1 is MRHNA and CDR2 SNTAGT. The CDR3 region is CASSVLAGNTGELFF. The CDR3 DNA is TGTGCCAGCAGTGTACTAGCGGGGAACACCGGGGAGCTGTTTTTT.

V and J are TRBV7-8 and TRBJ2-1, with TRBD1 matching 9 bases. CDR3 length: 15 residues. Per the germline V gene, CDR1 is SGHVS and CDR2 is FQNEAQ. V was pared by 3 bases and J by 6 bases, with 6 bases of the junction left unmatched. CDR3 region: CASSFGTGSGNEQFF. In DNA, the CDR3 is TGTGCCAGCAGCTTCGGGACAGGGTCAGGCAATGAGCAGTTCTTC.

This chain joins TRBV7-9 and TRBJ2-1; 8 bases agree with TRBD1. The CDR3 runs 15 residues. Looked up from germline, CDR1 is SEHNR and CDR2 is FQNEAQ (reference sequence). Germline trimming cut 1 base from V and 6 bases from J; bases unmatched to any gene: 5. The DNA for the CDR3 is TGTGCCAGCAGCTTAGGGCAGGGGGCCGGCAATGAGCAGTTCTTC. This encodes CASSLGQGAGNEQFF.

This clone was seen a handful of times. CDR3 nucleotide sequence: TGCGCCAGCAGTGAAGGTTCGGGAATCGGGGAGCTGTTTTTT. Translation gives CASSEGSGIGELFF. The chain employs TRBV10-2 and TRBJ2-2, with a tentative D call TRBD2 (5 bases). Germline assignment: CDR1 WSHSY and CDR2 SAAADI. The CDR3 consists of 14 residues. With 3 bases removed from V and 7 bases from J, the gap between germline ends came to 12 bases.

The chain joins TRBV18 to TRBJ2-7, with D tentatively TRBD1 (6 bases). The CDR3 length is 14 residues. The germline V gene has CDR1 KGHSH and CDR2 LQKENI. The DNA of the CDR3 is TGTGCCAGCTCACCATCGGACAGTGTGGGGTACCGGTCCGTC. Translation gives CASSPSDSVGYRSV.

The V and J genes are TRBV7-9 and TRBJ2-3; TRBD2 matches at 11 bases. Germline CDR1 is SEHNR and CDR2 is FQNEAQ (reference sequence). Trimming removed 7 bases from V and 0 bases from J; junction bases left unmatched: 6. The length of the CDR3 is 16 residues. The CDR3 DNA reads TGTGCCAGCACCTCTATAGCGGGGGGGAGCACAGATACGCAGTATTTT. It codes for CASTSIAGGSTDTQYF.

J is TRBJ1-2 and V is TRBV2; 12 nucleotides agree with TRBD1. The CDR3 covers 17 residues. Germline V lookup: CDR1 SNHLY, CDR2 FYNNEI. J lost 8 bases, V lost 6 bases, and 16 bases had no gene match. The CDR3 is CASRGWDRGRPGAGYTF. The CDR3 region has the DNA TGTGCCAGCAGAGGTTGGGACAGGGGGCGCCCCGGAGCGGGCTACACCTTC.

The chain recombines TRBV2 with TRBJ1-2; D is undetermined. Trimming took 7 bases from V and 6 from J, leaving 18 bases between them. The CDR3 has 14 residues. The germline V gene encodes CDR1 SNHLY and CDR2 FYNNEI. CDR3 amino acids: CASTYTGGVHGYTF. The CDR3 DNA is TGTGCCAGCACTTATACCGGCGGGGTCCATGGCTACACCTTC.

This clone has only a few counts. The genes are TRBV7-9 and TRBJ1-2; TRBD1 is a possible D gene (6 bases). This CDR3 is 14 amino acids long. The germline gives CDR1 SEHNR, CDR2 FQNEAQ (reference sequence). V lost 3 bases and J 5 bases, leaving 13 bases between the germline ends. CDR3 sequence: CASSFAGEVYGYTF. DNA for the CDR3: TGTGCCAGCAGCTTCGCAGGGGAAGTTTATGGCTACACCTTC.

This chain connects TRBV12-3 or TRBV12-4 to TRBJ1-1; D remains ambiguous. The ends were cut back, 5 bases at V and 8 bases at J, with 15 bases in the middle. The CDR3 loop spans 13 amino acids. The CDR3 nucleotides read TGTGCCAGCAGTCTAGACGTCGAGAGGGAAGCTTTCTTT. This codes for CASSLDVEREAFF.

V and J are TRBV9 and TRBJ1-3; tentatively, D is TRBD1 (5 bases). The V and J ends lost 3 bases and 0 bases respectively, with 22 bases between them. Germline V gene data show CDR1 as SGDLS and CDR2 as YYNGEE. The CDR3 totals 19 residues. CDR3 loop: CASSDPDFGTLPSGNTIYF. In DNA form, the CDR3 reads TGTGCCAGCAGCGACCCCGATTTCGGGACTCTACCCTCTGGAAACACCATATATTTT.

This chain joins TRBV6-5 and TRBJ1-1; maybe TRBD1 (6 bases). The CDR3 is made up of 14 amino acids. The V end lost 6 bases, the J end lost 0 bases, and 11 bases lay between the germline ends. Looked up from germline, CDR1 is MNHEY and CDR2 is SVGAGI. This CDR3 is CASRGASMNTEAFF. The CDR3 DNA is TGTGCCAGCAGGGGGGCATCCATGAACACTGAAGCTTTCTTT.